Below, 26 T cell receptor beta chains from the same sample are listed, as sequenced in a study of T cell repertoires in cytomegalovirus infection. These receptors' targets are unknown. MiXCR, applied by TCRdb to the reads, yields one record per CDR3 protein. Here the sample spans roughly 700,000 distinct CDR3 sequences, 33% being singletons. Sequenced material: cultured PBMCs, taken from culture after CMV antigen stimulation. The receptors come from a human donor in good health (CMV status not recorded). Some clones in this sample may be carry-over from other donors' samples.

The J gene is TRBJ2-7, the V gene TRBV5-1; the match to TRBD1 covers 7 bases. V lost 0 bases to trimming and J lost 6 bases; unmatched junction nucleotides: 3. This CDR3 has 13 amino acids. Germline CDR1 is SGHRS and CDR2 is YFSETQ. CDR3 region: CASSLAGQVEQYF. For the CDR3, the DNA is TGCGCCAGCAGCTTGGCCGGACAGGTCGAGCAGTACTTC.

The rearrangement uses TRBV15 and TRBJ2-3; D remains unclear. The CDR3 spans 16 residues. The V end lost 0 bases, the J end lost 2 bases, and 12 bases lay between the germline ends. CDR1 is LNHNV and CDR2 is YYDKDF in the germline V gene (reference sequence). In DNA form, the CDR3 reads TGTGCCACCAGCAGAGATACATCCCTCCTCACAGATACGCAGTATTTT. This codes for CATSRDTSLLTDTQYF.

The chain uses TRBV7-9 and TRBJ2-7, with a weak D call TRBD1 (6 bases). Trimming removed 5 bases at V and 5 bases at J, with 22 bases between. The CDR3 has 16 residues. The germline V gene encodes CDR1 SEHNR and CDR2 FQNEAQ (reference sequence). This chain's CDR3 is CASSRFTGTLGNEQYF. The DNA for the CDR3 is TGTGCCAGCAGCCGCTTCACAGGGACCCTTGGCAACGAGCAGTACTTC.

The chain carries TRBV11-2 and TRBJ2-3, with D maybe TRBD2 (5 bases). The CDR3 is 14 amino acids. Trimming left V 4 bases short and J 6 bases short, with 14 bases between. Germline CDR1 is SGHAT and CDR2 is FQNNGV. The CDR3, as DNA: TGTGCCAGCAGCTCGTCCCTAGCTCCGGATACGCAGTATTTT. Amino acid sequence: CASSSSLAPDTQYF.

There are a few counts of this clonotype. The chain employs TRBV2 and TRBJ1-1; D not certain. CDR1 is SNHLY and CDR2 is FYNNEI in the germline V gene. The CDR3 spans 12 residues. Trimming left V 2 bases short and J 6 bases short, with 7 bases between. The CDR3 is CASSENWSEAFF. Written as DNA, the CDR3 is TGTGCCAGCAGTGAAAATTGGTCTGAAGCTTTCTTT.

The rearrangement links TRBV7-2 to TRBJ2-7, with D possibly matching TRBD2 (5 bases). V lost 3 bases to trimming and J lost 4 bases, with 10 bases between them. Germline V gene data show CDR1 as SGHTA and CDR2 as FQGNSA. The CDR3 has 13 residues. The CDR3 here is CASSFTRKYEQYF. The CDR3 DNA is TGTGCCAGCAGCTTTACTAGAAAGTACGAGCAGTACTTC.

The chain carries TRBV6-1 and TRBJ2-1; TRBD2 matches at 7 bases. The CDR3 totals 14 residues. V lost 2 bases to trimming and J lost 6 bases; unmatched junction nucleotides: 4. Looked up from germline, CDR1 is MNHNS and CDR2 is SASEGT. The CDR3 loop reads CASSELGGFNEQFF. DNA for the CDR3: TGTGCCAGCAGTGAATTGGGGGGGTTCAATGAGCAGTTCTTC.

This clonotype showed up many times. The V call is TRBV7-2, the J call TRBJ1-5; the match to TRBD1 covers 7 bases. Germline V lookup: CDR1 SGHTA, CDR2 FQGNSA. CDR3 length: 20 amino acids. The ends lost 5 bases at V and 2 bases at J; junction bases unmatched: 21. DNA for the CDR3: TGTGCCAGCAGCGCCTGGACAGGCACTGCCAAACGGATGGGCAATCAGCCCCAGCATTTT. Translated: CASSAWTGTAKRMGNQPQHF.

There are a few counts of this clonotype. The rearrangement joins TRBV7-9 to TRBJ2-1, with D tentatively TRBD1 (6 bases). The V gene's germline CDR1 is SEHNR and CDR2 FQNEAQ (reference sequence). Deletions cut 3 bases from V and 10 bases from J, with 10 bases between. The CDR3 runs to 12 residues. The CDR3 region is CASSFVGTEQFF. The CDR3 DNA sequence: TGTGCCAGCAGCTTTGTCGGGACAGAGCAGTTCTTC.

This clonotype was recorded a few times. The chain uses TRBV7-6 and TRBJ2-6; D is perhaps TRBD1 (5 bases). The germline V gene encodes CDR1 SGHVS and CDR2 FNYEAQ. Trimming removed 2 bases from V and 2 bases from J, with 10 bases in between. CDR3 size: 16 residues. CDR3 region: CASSLLTDPGANVLTF. CDR3 bases: TGTGCCAGCAGCTTATTGACAGATCCTGGGGCCAACGTCCTGACTTTC.

The chain has TRBV6-1 and TRBJ2-7; possible D gene TRBD1, 8 bases. V lost 6 bases and J lost 7, with 16 bases in between. The CDR3 runs to 13 residues. CDR1 is MNHNS and CDR2 is SASEGT in the germline V gene. CDR3 nucleotide sequence: TGTGCCAGCAGGCTGGACAGGGAGGGAGAGCAGTACTTC. It codes for CASRLDREGEQYF.

This clonotype was counted between two and nine times. This chain joins TRBV27 and TRBJ2-1, with 7 bases that match TRBD2. Per germline, CDR1 MNHEY and CDR2 SMNVEV (reference sequence). V shed 8 bases, J shed 0 bases, and the junction held 7 bases outside the gene matches. This CDR3 spans 15 amino acids. CDR3: CASSRGESSYNEQFF. The CDR3 nucleotides are TGTGCCAGCTCCCGGGGGGAGAGCTCCTACAATGAGCAGTTCTTC.

This clonotype was recorded at least ten times. This rearrangement joins TRBV7-2 to TRBJ2-3; 13 nucleotides align to TRBD2. CDR3 length: 16 residues. The germline gives CDR1 SGHTA, CDR2 FQGNSA. With V trimmed by 5 bases and J by 2 bases, 4 bases remained unmatched. This CDR3 reads CASSPGLAGVTDTQYF. The CDR3 DNA follows: TGTGCCAGCAGCCCCGGACTAGCGGGGGTCACAGATACGCAGTATTTT.

The gene calls are TRBV7-4 and TRBJ2-6; no firm D call. V lost 5 bases, J lost 0 bases, and 17 bases lay in between. The germline CDR1 and CDR2 sequences are SGHVT and SQSDAQ. This CDR3 spans 18 amino acids. The DNA for the CDR3 is TGTGCCAGCAGCGGCCTAAGGACGGTTAGCTCTGGGGCCAACGTCCTGACTTTC. Translating gives CASSGLRTVSSGANVLTF.

The chain employs TRBV7-9 and TRBJ1-2, with D unresolved. Germline V lookup: CDR1 SEHNR, CDR2 FQNEAQ (reference sequence). V shed 5 bases and J shed 2 bases, with 12 bases lying between them. The CDR3 sequence is 14 residues long. CDR3 sequence reads: CASSHRTGNYGYTF. In DNA, the CDR3 is TGTGCCAGCAGCCATAGGACGGGGAACTATGGCTACACCTTC.

In this sample, this clonotype turned up a few times. The V gene is TRBV28, the J gene TRBJ2-3; D call uncertain. Between the trimmed V and J ends, which lost 8 bases and 6 bases, there was a span of 21 bases. Per germline, CDR1 MDHEN and CDR2 SYDVKM. This CDR3 comprises 15 residues. The CDR3 protein is CASSRRNRWRDTQYF. The CDR3, as DNA: TGTGCCAGCTCGAGACGTAACCGGTGGCGTGATACGCAGTATTTT.

This clonotype has a handful of counts. The chain employs TRBV6-2 or TRBV6-3 and TRBJ1-1; 7 positions agree with TRBD1. This CDR3 region has 15 residues. Per the germline V gene, CDR1 is MNHEY and CDR2 is SVGEGT. V gave up 6 bases and J gave up 1 base; unmatched junction bases: 8. The CDR3 region is CASREHNRGNTEAFF. CDR3 DNA sequence: TGTGCCAGCAGGGAACACAACAGGGGGAACACTGAAGCTTTCTTT.

This clonotype was detected once. One end of the junction varies from germline; a read error may be responsible. The chain has TRBV5-3 and TRBJ1-1, with D uncertain. TRBV5-3 is an ORF, with its function uncertain. The CDR3 has 13 amino acids. This CDR3 is CASSLARVSEAFF. CDR3 DNA sequence: TGTGCCAGCAGCTTGGCTAGGGTTTCTGAAGCTTTCTTT.

This clonotype was seen a few times. This chain's CDR3 is CASSPPSGQGNSPLHF. Here the CDR3 DNA reads TGTGCCAGCTCACCACCTTCGGGACAGGGAAATTCACCCCTCCACTTT. The chain employs TRBV18 and TRBJ1-6, with 9 positions matching TRBD1. V gave up 0 bases and J gave up 7 bases; unmatched junction bases: 4. CDR1 is KGHSH and CDR2 is LQKENI in the germline V gene. The CDR3 extends over 16 amino acids.

The V call is TRBV12-3 or TRBV12-4, the J call TRBJ2-4; 7 positions agree with TRBD2. The CDR3 spans 15 residues. J gave up 5 bases and V 6 bases, and 10 bases lay outside the gene matches. CDR3: CASRMTSKTQNIQYF. CDR3 nucleotide sequence: TGTGCCAGCAGAATGACTAGCAAAACCCAAAACATTCAGTACTTC.

About this clonotype: One end of the junction does not line up with germline, which may come from a read error. The CDR3 DNA reads as TGTACCAGTAGTCTGGACAGGGCAACTAATGAAAAACTGTTTTTT. Its translation: CTSSLDRATNEKLFF. This chain connects TRBV19 to TRBJ1-4; 8 nucleotides match TRBD1. Looked up from germline, CDR1 is LNHDA and CDR2 is SQIVND (reference sequence). This CDR3 contains 15 residues.

In its sample, this clonotype was seen many times. The V call is TRBV7-2, the J call TRBJ1-2, with 7 bases fitting TRBD1. V lost 5 bases and J lost 4; bases outside the gene matches: 4. The germline V gene encodes CDR1 SGHTA and CDR2 FQGNSA. CDR3 length: 13 residues. The CDR3 loop reads CASSPWDSYGYTF. CDR3 nucleotide sequence: TGTGCCAGCAGCCCCTGGGACAGCTATGGCTACACCTTC. Supplemented by reference TRBV7-2 and TRBJ1-2, the full variable domain reads GAGVSQSPSNKVTEKGKDVELRCDPISGHTALYWYRQSLGQGLEFLIYFQGNSAPDKSGLPSDRFSAERTGGSVSTLTIQRTQQEDSAVYLCASSPWDSYGYTFGSGTRLTVV.

This clonotype occurred a few times. This sequence joins TRBV27 and TRBJ2-3; D is uncertain. The V end lost 5 bases, the J end lost 3 bases, and 6 bases lay between the germline ends. The CDR3 length is 12 residues. Germline lookup yields CDR1 MNHEY and CDR2 SMNVEV (reference sequence). The CDR3 nucleotides read TGTGCCAGCAGTCCAAAAACAGATACGCAGTATTTT. Its translation is CASSPKTDTQYF.

V and J are TRBV7-2 and TRBJ1-3; no reliable D call. Between the trimmed V and J ends, which lost 1 base and 0 bases, there was a span of 4 bases. The CDR3 sequence is 14 residues long. Looked up from germline, CDR1 is SGHTA and CDR2 is FQGNSA. CDR3 nucleotides: TGTGCCAGCAGCTTAGTGCACTCTGGAAACACCATATATTTT. Encoded protein: CASSLVHSGNTIYF.

Many counts were recorded for this clonotype. The V gene is TRBV7-8, the J gene TRBJ2-7; 7 nucleotides match TRBD2. V trimming: 5 bases; J trimming: 3 bases; junction bases outside the gene matches: 16. This CDR3 contains 17 residues. From germline, CDR1 is SGHVS and CDR2 FQNEAQ. CDR3 sequence (DNA): TGTGCCAGCAGCCGAGGGAGGGGAAGGGGCCGAGACTACGAGCAGTACTTC. This encodes CASSRGRGRGRDYEQYF.

This clonotype appeared many times. The chain couples TRBV7-9 to TRBJ2-3, with TRBD2 identical over 11 bases. Germline V gives CDR1 SEHNR, CDR2 FQNEAQ (reference sequence). Losses at the gene ends were 5 bases for V and 2 bases for J; bases not matched to a gene: 3. The CDR3 totals 15 residues. CDR3 in amino acids: CASSPGLAVTDTQYF. CDR3 nucleotides: TGTGCCAGCAGCCCGGGACTAGCGGTCACAGATACGCAGTATTTT.